One sample yielded the 5 T cell receptor beta chains listed below, sequenced in a study of blood T cell repertoires in COVID-19. TCRdb's table, derived via immunoSEQ multiplex PCR, lists solely in-frame clones and lacks some. This table holds hundreds of thousands of clones, around 86% found once. Material for sequencing was peripheral blood. The receptors derive from a young woman who had recovered from COVID-19.

This clone has just one count. The CDR3: CASRGTGVFTDTQYF. The CDR3 nucleotides read TGTGCCAGTAGGGGGACAGGGGTTTTCACAGATACGCAGTATTTT. The J gene is TRBJ2-3, the V gene TRBV19; 10 bases agree with TRBD1. The CDR3 extends over 15 amino acids. Germline CDR1 and CDR2: LNHDA and SQIVND (reference sequence). V was pared by 6 bases and J by 2 bases, with 5 bases of the junction left unmatched.

This sequence joins TRBV29-1 and TRBJ2-5, with TRBD2 matching 7 bases. Germline V gene lookup returns CDR1 SQVTM and CDR2 ANQGSEA. CDR3 length: 12 residues. V was pared by 7 bases and J by 3 bases, with 5 bases of the junction left unmatched. The CDR3 region has the DNA TGCAGCGCCCCGGGAGGCGAAGAGACCCAGTACTTC. It is translated as CSAPGGEETQYF. The variable domain in full, completed from reference TRBV29-1 and TRBJ2-5, reads SAVISQKPSRDICQRGTSLTIQCQVDSQVTMMFWYRQQPGQSLTLIATANQGSEATYESGFVIDKFPISRPNLTFSTLTVSNMSPEDSSIYLCSAPGGEETQYFGPGTRLLVL.

J is TRBJ2-7 and V is TRBV5-6; possibly TRBD1 for D (6 bases). Germline V CDR1 and CDR2: SGHDT, YYEEEE. The CDR3 extends over 13 amino acids. The V gene lost 4 bases and the J gene lost 2 bases, with 10 bases spanning the gap. CDR3 DNA: TGTGCCAGCAGCGACAGGTCAACCTACGAGCAGTACTTC. It yields the protein CASSDRSTYEQYF.

The genes are TRBV6-5 and TRBJ1-2; no clear D. CDR1 is MNHEY, CDR2 SVGAGI, per germline. The CDR3 length is 14 residues. V was clipped by 0 bases and J by 7 bases, with 12 bases between them. The CDR3 is CASSYSGLGSGYTF. CDR3 in DNA: TGTGCCAGCAGTTACTCGGGCTTGGGTAGTGGCTACACCTTC.

This chain links TRBV11-2 with TRBJ2-7; D is unresolved. V shed 5 bases and J shed 7 bases, with 6 bases lying between them. The CDR3 consists of 10 residues. CDR1 SGHAT and CDR2 FQNNGV come from the germline V gene. CDR3 region: CASSGQEQYF. The CDR3 coding sequence is TGTGCCAGCAGCGGGCAGGAGCAGTACTTC.